This entry concerns a single T cell receptor (beta chain). The antigen remains undetermined. The read is 3 residues too short to cover the CDR3 end, so that end is filled in from the germline J gene. Some clones are missing from TCRdb's copy, which holds only in-frame ones; the method was immunoSEQ multiplex PCR. This sample's table has tens of thousands of clones. This sample is part of a study of T cells in women clearing cervical HPV infection. General study results and limits: Controls had more TRBV6-7 (around 0.15%) than cases (0.11%).

CDR1 and CDR2 (germline): ENHRY, SYGVKD. CDR3 length equals 13 residues. What was sequenced was blood buffy coat. The chain couples TRBV10-3 to TRBJ1-1; D unclear. The sequence derives from a woman aged 18 to 69 with a cervical HPV16 infection that either progressed to CIN3+ or cleared (not recorded which). CDR3 bases read: TGTGCCATCAGTGAGTCGAAGGCCGCGGGA. As protein: CAISESKAAG. Given in full, the CDR3 is CAISESKAAGAFF.